Presented here are 9 T cell receptor beta chains from one specimen sequenced in a study of CD8 T cells in ankylosing spondylitis. Antigen specificity for these receptors is unknown. Study-wide findings and caveats: Seemingly characteristic of ankylosing spondylitis blood was a TCR beta motif consisting of under 10 highly homologous variants.

From the 5' RACE reads, TCRdb called clonotypes with MiXCR, one entry per CDR3 protein. The repertoire includes around 390,000 distinct CDR3 sequences, 20% to 25% of them detected once, and about 17% sits in the top ten. The sequencing sample was made of blood, either unsorted or a sorted T cell fraction (not recorded which). Every receptor here comes from a male donor with ankylosing spondylitis.

This clonotype was counted between two and nine times. The J gene is TRBJ1-2, the V gene TRBV3-1; D might be TRBD1 (6 bases). CDR3 length equals 15 residues. Germline CDR1 is LGHDT and CDR2 is YNNKEL (reference sequence). Trimming cost V 0 bases and J 4 bases, with 12 bases left between them. The CDR3 here is CASSQEAGAGYGYTF. The CDR3 nucleotides are TGTGCCAGCAGCCAAGAGGCAGGGGCGGGCTATGGCTACACCTTC.

The V call is TRBV29-1, the J call TRBJ1-4; the D gene is possibly TRBD1 (6 bases). This CDR3 has 13 residues. Germline CDR1 is SQVTM and CDR2 is ANQGSEA. Trimming took 3 bases from V and 6 from J, leaving 11 bases between them. CDR3 residues: CSVDKQGDEKLFF. CDR3 in DNA: TGCAGCGTTGACAAACAGGGAGATGAAAAACTGTTTTTT.

This clonotype was recorded once. Here the CDR3 reads CASSLAGSPSSTDTQYF. In DNA, the CDR3 is TGTGCCAGCAGCTTAGCAGGCAGTCCTTCTAGCACAGATACGCAGTATTTT. This rearrangement joins TRBV7-6 to TRBJ2-3; D not certain. CDR3 length: 17 amino acids. Trimming cost V 0 bases and J 0 bases, with 13 bases left between them. Germline V gene sequence: CDR1 SGHVS, CDR2 FNYEAQ. Full variable domain (outside the CDR3, taken from reference TRBV7-6 and TRBJ2-3): GAGVSQSPRYKVTKRGQDVALRCDPISGHVSLYWYRQALGQGPEFLTYFNYEAQQDKSGLPNDRFSAERPEGSISTLTIQRTEQRDSAMYRCASSLAGSPSSTDTQYFGPGTRLTVL.

The chain has TRBV9 and TRBJ2-5; tentative D call: TRBD2 (5 bases). Germline loops: CDR1 SGDLS, CDR2 YYNGEE. The CDR3 spans 16 residues. The V end lost 0 bases, the J end lost 5 bases, and 17 bases lay between the germline ends. The CDR3 DNA reads TGTGCCAGCAGCGTAGTCAGCGGAAGTTACGGGGAGACCCAGTACTTC. Its translation is CASSVVSGSYGETQYF.

The J gene is TRBJ2-7, the V gene TRBV11-1, with 11 bases that match TRBD2. Germline CDR1 and CDR2: SGHAT and FQDESV (reference sequence). The V gene end was trimmed by 5 bases and the J gene end by 1 base; junction bases not matched to a gene: 7. CDR3 length: 16 amino acids. The DNA for the CDR3 is TGTGCCAGCAGCCCCCGGACTAGCGGGTTTTCCTACGAGCAGTACTTC. Translating gives CASSPRTSGFSYEQYF.

This clonotype has more than one count but fewer than ten. V usage is TRBV28 and J usage is TRBJ2-7; D may be TRBD1 (6 bases). The germline gives CDR1 MDHEN, CDR2 SYDVKM. The length of the CDR3 is 11 residues. Trimming shortened V by 10 bases and J by 4 bases, and 11 bases separated the two germline ends. The CDR3 here is CATRGVYEQYF. CDR3 sequence (DNA): TGTGCCACCAGGGGTGTTTACGAGCAGTACTTC.

The genes are TRBV27 and TRBJ2-1, with D perhaps TRBD1 (6 bases). The CDR3 loop spans 14 amino acids. The V gene's germline CDR1 is MNHEY and CDR2 SMNVEV (reference sequence). Trimming left V 6 bases short and J 3 bases short, with 12 bases between. The CDR3 here is CASRPQDSYNEQFF. CDR3 nucleotides: TGTGCCAGCAGGCCACAGGACAGCTACAATGAGCAGTTCTTC.

This sequence joins TRBV9 and TRBJ1-5; unclear D gene. Germline loops: CDR1 SGDLS, CDR2 YYNGEE. Trimming stripped 0 bases from V and 3 bases from J, with 7 bases between. This CDR3 is 14 amino acids long. The CDR3: CASSVGHYNQPQHF. Here the CDR3 DNA reads TGTGCCAGCAGCGTAGGACACTACAATCAGCCCCAGCATTTT.

The chain couples TRBV5-1 to TRBJ2-1; D call uncertain. Trimming left V 0 bases short and J 5 bases short, with 12 bases between. The CDR3 covers 15 residues. Germline CDR1 and CDR2: SGHRS and YFSETQ. The CDR3 region has the DNA TGCGCCAGCAGCTTGGACCCGGGCGGACACAATGAGCAGTTCTTC. Residues: CASSLDPGGHNEQFF.